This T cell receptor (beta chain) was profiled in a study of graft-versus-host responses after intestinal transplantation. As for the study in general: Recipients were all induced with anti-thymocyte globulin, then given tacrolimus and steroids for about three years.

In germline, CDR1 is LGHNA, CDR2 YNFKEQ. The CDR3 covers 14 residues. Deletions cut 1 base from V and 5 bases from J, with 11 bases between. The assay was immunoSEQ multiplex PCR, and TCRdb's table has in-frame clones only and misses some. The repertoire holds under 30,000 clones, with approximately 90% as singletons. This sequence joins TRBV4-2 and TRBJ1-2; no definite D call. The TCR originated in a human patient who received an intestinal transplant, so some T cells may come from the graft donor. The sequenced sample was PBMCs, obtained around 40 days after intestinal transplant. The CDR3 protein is CASSQGGRFYGYTF. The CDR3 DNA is TGTGCCAGCAGCCAAGGCGGACGGTTTTATGGCTACACCTTC.